Below are 17 T cell receptor beta chains sequenced from a single sample in a study of neurological immune-mediated disorders. One entry per CDR3 protein results from TCRdb running MiXCR on the 5' RACE reads. The sample carries tens of thousands of distinct CDR3 sequences, 3.7% recorded once. Specimen: PBMCs. The receptors were gathered from a woman between 45 and 65 years old with multiple sclerosis.

This clonotype was picked up many times. The DNA of the CDR3 is TGCAGCGTTGATGACAGGGGCTCCTACGAGCAGTACTTC. Its protein product is CSVDDRGSYEQYF. The chain employs TRBV29-1 and TRBJ2-7; 8 nucleotides match TRBD1. CDR1 and CDR2 from the germline V gene are SQVTM and ANQGSEA. The trim removed 3 bases at V and 0 bases at J, leaving 1 base unmatched. This CDR3 has 13 residues.

This clonotype was counted at least ten times. This chain joins TRBV12-3 or TRBV12-4 and TRBJ1-1; D remains unclear. With 2 bases removed from V and 6 bases from J, the gap between germline ends came to 7 bases. CDR3 length: 12 amino acids. This CDR3 reads CASSLTGAEAFF. The CDR3 nucleotides read TGTGCCAGCAGTTTAACCGGCGCTGAAGCTTTCTTT.

By sample share, this clonotype is medium-sized (0.01 to 0.1%). V is TRBV5-1 and J is TRBJ2-1; D call uncertain. The CDR3 runs to 12 residues. Germline V gene lookup returns CDR1 SGHRS and CDR2 YFSETQ. Trimming took 4 bases from V and 10 from J, leaving 12 bases between them. In nucleotides, the CDR3 is TGCGCCAGCAGCCTTAGCTCCCAGGAGCAGTTCTTC. It is translated as CASSLSSQEQFF.

For this clonotype: A read error may be the cause here, since a much bigger clone is one base away. This chain joins TRBV29-1 and TRBJ2-2, with 8 bases identical to TRBD1. The CDR3 length is 14 residues. Germline trimming cut 7 bases from V and 2 bases from J; bases unmatched to any gene: 6. Germline V gene lookup returns CDR1 SQVTM and CDR2 ANQGSEA. CDR3 DNA: TGCAGCGGACGACAGGGGACCAACACCGGGGAGCTGTTTTTT. It translates to CSGRQGTNTGELFF.

Ten or more counts support this clonotype. This chain uses TRBV7-2 with TRBJ1-1, with D tentatively TRBD1 (6 bases). CDR1 SGHTA and CDR2 FQGNSA come from the germline V gene. Trimming left V 2 bases short and J 11 bases short, with 15 bases between. The CDR3 sequence is 13 residues long. The CDR3 region has the DNA TGTGCCAGCAGCTTAATCGCTTGGGACATCGCTTTCTTT. Protein sequence: CASSLIAWDIAFF.

This clonotype occurred many times. The rearrangement uses TRBV7-9 and TRBJ2-7, with TRBD1 as a possible D gene (6 bases). With 1 base removed from V and 1 base from J, the gap between germline ends came to 11 bases. Germline CDR1 SEHNR, CDR2 FQNEAQ (reference sequence). The CDR3 is made up of 15 amino acids. The chain's CDR3 is CASSLEPGVSYEQYF. In DNA form, the CDR3 reads TGTGCCAGCAGCTTAGAGCCAGGGGTATCCTACGAGCAGTACTTC.

This clonotype was seen ten or more times. The chain is built from TRBV20-1 and TRBJ1-6, with D unresolved. Looked up from germline, CDR1 is DFQATT and CDR2 is SNEGSKA (reference sequence). The CDR3 is made up of 13 amino acids. Trimming took 5 bases from V and 6 from J, leaving 11 bases between them. The CDR3 loop is CSARTESNSPLHF. Here the CDR3 DNA reads TGCAGTGCTCGGACGGAGAGTAATTCACCCCTCCACTTT.

This clonotype was seen ten or more times. The chain joins TRBV27 to TRBJ1-2; D ambiguous. Trimming shortened V by 1 base and J by 8 bases, and 8 bases separated the two germline ends. Germline assignment: CDR1 MNHEY and CDR2 SMNVEV (reference sequence). The CDR3 has 12 residues. The CDR3, as DNA: TGTGCCAGCAGTTTATATGGGGTCGGCTACACCTTC. Encoded protein: CASSLYGVGYTF.

This clonotype was observed at least ten times. The rearrangement links TRBV3-1 to TRBJ2-1, with 8 bases aligning to TRBD2. J was trimmed by 0 bases and V by 0 bases; bases with no gene match: 4. Germline CDR1 reads LGHDT; CDR2 reads YNNKEL (reference sequence). The CDR3 length is 17 residues. The DNA for the CDR3 is TGTGCCAGCAGCCAAGAAGCGGGAGATGGCTCCTACAATGAGCAGTTCTTC. Protein: CASSQEAGDGSYNEQFF.

The table lists this clonotype with many counts. This chain uses TRBV15 with TRBJ1-5; no firm D call. The CDR3 sequence is 18 residues long. V was trimmed by 0 bases and J by 1 base, leaving 16 bases between them. Germline V gives CDR1 LNHNV, CDR2 YYDKDF (reference sequence). The chain's CDR3 is CATSRDPRIAGSNQPQHF. In nucleotides, the CDR3 is TGTGCCACCAGCAGAGACCCCCGGATAGCGGGGAGCAATCAGCCCCAGCATTTT.

In this sample, this clonotype is medium-sized. The chain joins TRBV29-1 to TRBJ2-3; a weak D match, TRBD2 (5 bases). Germline values: CDR1 SQVTM, CDR2 ANQGSEA. The CDR3 extends over 11 amino acids. The DNA of the CDR3 is TGCACCGGTAGCGTGACAGATACGCAGTATTTT. Its protein is CTGSVTDTQYF.

Ten or more counts support this clonotype. The chain has TRBV11-2 and TRBJ2-3, with a tentative D call TRBD2 (5 bases). CDR1 and CDR2 from the germline V gene are SGHAT and FQNNGV. With 5 bases removed from V and 6 bases from J, the gap between germline ends came to 9 bases. This CDR3 is 12 amino acids long. CDR3 residues: CASSPGWDTQYF. CDR3 DNA sequence: TGTGCCAGCAGCCCGGGGTGGGATACGCAGTATTTT.

This clonotype was seen many times. V usage is TRBV6-6 and J usage is TRBJ2-1; D uncertain. The CDR3 is made up of 11 amino acids. From germline, CDR1 is MNHNY and CDR2 SVGAGI (reference sequence). The germline V and J ends were trimmed by 2 bases and 10 bases, with 6 bases remaining between them. For the CDR3, the DNA is TGTGCCAGCAGTTACAGGGCAGAGCAGTTCTTC. Its translation: CASSYRAEQFF.

There are many counts of this clonotype. This chain links TRBV20-1 with TRBJ2-1, with 9 bases fitting TRBD2. CDR3 length equals 13 residues. Unmatched junction bases numbered 4, after V lost 0 bases and J lost 10 bases. Germline CDR1 DFQATT, CDR2 SNEGSKA (reference sequence). The CDR3 protein is CSARDFSGREQFF. The CDR3 DNA sequence: TGCAGTGCTAGAGATTTTAGCGGGAGAGAGCAGTTCTTC.

The chain links TRBV25-1 to TRBJ2-4; D might be TRBD2 (5 bases). V lost 2 bases and J lost 6, with 11 bases in between. This CDR3 spans 14 amino acids. Germline CDR1 MGHDK, CDR2 SYGVNS. For the CDR3, the DNA is TGTGCCAGCAGTGAACCGGGGTCACTAAACATTCAGTACTTC. Translating gives CASSEPGSLNIQYF.

There are many counts of this clonotype. The gene calls are TRBV28 and TRBJ2-1; TRBD1 aligns across 7 bases. The J segment lost 15 bases and the V segment lost 4 bases, leaving 6 bases of the junction unmatched. CDR3 size: 11 residues. Looked up from germline, CDR1 is MDHEN and CDR2 is SYDVKM. CDR3 region: CASSSSGQSFF. CDR3 in DNA: TGTGCCAGCAGTTCGTCGGGACAGTCGTTCTTC.

Many counts were recorded for this clonotype. The J gene is TRBJ2-7, the V gene TRBV20-1; D is uncertain. V was clipped by 0 bases and J by 3 bases, with 9 bases between them. The CDR3 contains 13 residues. Germline CDR1 is DFQATT and CDR2 is SNEGSKA (reference sequence). Here the CDR3 DNA reads TGCAGTGCTAGAGATCTAGTCGGCTACGAGCAGTACTTC. It specifies CSARDLVGYEQYF.